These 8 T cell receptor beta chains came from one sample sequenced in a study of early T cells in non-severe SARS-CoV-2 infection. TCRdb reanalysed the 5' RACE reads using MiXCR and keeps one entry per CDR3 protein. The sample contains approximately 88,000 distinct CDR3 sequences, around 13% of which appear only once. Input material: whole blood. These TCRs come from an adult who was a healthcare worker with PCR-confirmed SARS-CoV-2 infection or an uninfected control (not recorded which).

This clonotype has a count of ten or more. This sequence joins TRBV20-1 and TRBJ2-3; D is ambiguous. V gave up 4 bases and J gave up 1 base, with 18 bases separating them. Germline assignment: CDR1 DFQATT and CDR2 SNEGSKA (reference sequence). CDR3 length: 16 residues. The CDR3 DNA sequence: TGCAGTGCTACGGTATCGAATGGGCCAGGCACAGATACGCAGTATTTT. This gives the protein CSATVSNGPGTDTQYF.

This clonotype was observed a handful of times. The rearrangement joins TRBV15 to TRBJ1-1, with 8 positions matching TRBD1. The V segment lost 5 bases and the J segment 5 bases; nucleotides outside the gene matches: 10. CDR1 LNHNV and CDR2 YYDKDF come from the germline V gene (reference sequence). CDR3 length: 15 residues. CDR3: CATSPRTGMGTEAFF. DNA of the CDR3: TGTGCCACCAGCCCTCGGACAGGGATGGGGACTGAAGCTTTCTTT. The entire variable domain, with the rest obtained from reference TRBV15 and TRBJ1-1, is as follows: DAMVIQNPRYQVTQFGKPVTLSCSQTLNHNVMYWYQQKSSQAPKLLFHYYDKDFNNEADTPDNFQSRRPNTSFCFLDIRSPGLGDTAMYLCATSPRTGMGTEAFFGQGTRLTVV.

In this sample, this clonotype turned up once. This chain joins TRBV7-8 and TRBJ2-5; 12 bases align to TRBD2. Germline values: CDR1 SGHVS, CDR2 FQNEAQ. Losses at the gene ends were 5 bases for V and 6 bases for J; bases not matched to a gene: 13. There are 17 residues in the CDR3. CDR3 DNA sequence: TGTGCCAGCAGCCCCAGCCGGCTAGCGGGGGGGCCACAGACCCAGTACTTC. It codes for CASSPSRLAGGPQTQYF.

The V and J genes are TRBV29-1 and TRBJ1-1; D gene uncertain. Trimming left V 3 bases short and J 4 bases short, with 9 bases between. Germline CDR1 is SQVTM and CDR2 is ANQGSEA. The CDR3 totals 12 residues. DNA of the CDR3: TGCAGCGTTGATAGCGGCGGCACTGAAGCTTTCTTT. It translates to CSVDSGGTEAFF.

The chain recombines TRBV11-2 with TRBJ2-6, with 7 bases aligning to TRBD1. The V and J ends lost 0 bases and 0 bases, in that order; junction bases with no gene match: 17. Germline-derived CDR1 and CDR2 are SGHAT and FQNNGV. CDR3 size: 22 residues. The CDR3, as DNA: TGTGCCAGCAGCTTAGATTTAACGGGCTCCTGGGCAGGGGGCTCTGGGGCCAACGTCCTGACTTTC. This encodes CASSLDLTGSWAGGSGANVLTF.

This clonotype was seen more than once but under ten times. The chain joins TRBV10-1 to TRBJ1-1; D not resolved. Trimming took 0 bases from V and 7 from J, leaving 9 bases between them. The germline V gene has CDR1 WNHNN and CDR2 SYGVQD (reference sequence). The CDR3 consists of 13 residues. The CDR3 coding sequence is TGCGCCAGCAGTGAGTCCGGTCAAGGTGAAGCTTTCTTT. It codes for CASSESGQGEAFF.

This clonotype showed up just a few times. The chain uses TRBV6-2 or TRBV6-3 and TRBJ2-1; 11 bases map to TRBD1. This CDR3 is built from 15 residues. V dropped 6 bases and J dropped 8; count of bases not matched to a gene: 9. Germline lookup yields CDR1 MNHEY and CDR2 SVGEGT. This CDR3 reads CASRLGQGAVDEQFF. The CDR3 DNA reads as TGTGCCAGCAGGCTAGGACAGGGGGCCGTCGATGAGCAGTTCTTC.

The CDR3 DNA follows: TGTGCCAGCAGCACATGGGACACCCAAGAGACCCAGTACTTC. This translates into CASSTWDTQETQYF. The rearrangement joins TRBV11-2 to TRBJ2-5; tentative D call: TRBD1 (6 bases). The CDR3 loop spans 14 amino acids. V was cut by 5 bases and J by 1 base, with 11 bases left in between. CDR1 and CDR2 from the germline V gene are SGHAT and FQNNGV.